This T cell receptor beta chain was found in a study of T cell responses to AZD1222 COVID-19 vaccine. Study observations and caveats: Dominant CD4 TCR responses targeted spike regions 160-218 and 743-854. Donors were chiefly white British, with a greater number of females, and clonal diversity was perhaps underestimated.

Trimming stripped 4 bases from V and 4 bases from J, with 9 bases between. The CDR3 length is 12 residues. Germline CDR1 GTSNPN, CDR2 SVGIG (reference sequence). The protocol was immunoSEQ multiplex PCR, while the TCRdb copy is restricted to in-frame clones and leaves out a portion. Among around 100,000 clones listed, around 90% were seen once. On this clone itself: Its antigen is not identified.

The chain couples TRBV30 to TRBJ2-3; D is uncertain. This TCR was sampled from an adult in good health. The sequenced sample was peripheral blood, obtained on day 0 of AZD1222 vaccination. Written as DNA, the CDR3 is TGTGCCTGGACCCATCCCGCAGATACGCAGTATTTT. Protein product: CAWTHPADTQYF.